This T cell receptor beta chain was captured in a study of T cell responses to AZD1222 COVID-19 vaccine. General observations from the study: Females made up more of the donors, who were largely white British, and clonal diversity may have come out too low.

Remarks on this clone: Its cognate antigen is unknown.

Assay used: immunoSEQ multiplex PCR; TCRdb lists only in-frame clones, some missing. Here the sample spans about 73,000 clones, approximately 89% being singletons. The source is an adult who received the AZD1222 COVID-19 vaccine. The source was peripheral blood, collected 28 days after the second AZD1222 dose.

The CDR3, as DNA: TGTGCCAGCAGCCCGGGACAGGGGTGGTATCAGCCCCAGCATTTT. Encoded protein: CASSPGQGWYQPQHF. V gene TRBV3-1 (or the pseudogene TRBV3-2) combines with J gene TRBJ1-5; 10 bases are shared with TRBD1. Trimming removed 4 bases from V and 5 bases from J; junction bases left unmatched: 5. In germline, CDR1 is LGHDT, CDR2 YNNKEL (reference sequence). The CDR3 is 15 amino acids.